This entry lists 31 T cell receptor beta chains sequenced from one sample in a study of CXCR3-negative and CXCR3-positive naive CD8 T cells. These receptors' antigens are unknown. In preparing the TRB cDNA libraries, 5' RACE with UMI labels was used. TCRdb reprocessed the 5' RACE reads and keeps a single row for each CDR3 protein, giving no DNA. Its clone listing holds 5,700 or so distinct CDR3 sequences. Study-wide results and limits: Compared with CXCR3-negative naive cells, CXCR3-positive naive cells showed more hydrophobic TRB CDR3s.

The sample taken for sequencing was naive CXCR3+ CD8+ T cells from blood. Subset reported: CD45RO-CCR7+CD27+CD95- naive CD8+ T cells expressing CXCR3 (TNR3+). These receptor sequences come from a human donor in good health. Some clones in this sample may be carry-over from other donors' samples.

The CDR3 here is CASSEWTSGSVTGELFF. The rearrangement links TRBV10-2 to TRBJ2-2; TCRdb gives TRBD2 as the D gene, but with no DNA this cannot be confirmed. Germline V gives CDR1 WSHSY, CDR2 SAAADI. This CDR3 comprises 17 residues.

V and J are TRBV29-1 and TRBJ1-2; with no DNA, the TCRdb D assignment of TRBD1 cannot be verified. The CDR3 spans 13 residues. Germline V gene data show CDR1 as SQVTM and CDR2 as ANQGSEA. CDR3 amino acids: CSAVKAGDYGYTF.

The chain combines TRBV5-1 with TRBJ2-7; TCRdb lists TRBD1, though no DNA is available to test this call. Per the germline V gene, CDR1 is SGHRS and CDR2 is YFSETQ. This CDR3 is 14 amino acids long. This CDR3 is CASSFGTASYEQYF.

This clonotype is labeled medium-sized based on frequency. V and J are TRBV6-2 or TRBV6-3 and TRBJ1-1; TCRdb indicates TRBD1, and absent DNA this call remains unverified. Looked up from germline, CDR1 is MNHEY and CDR2 is SVGEGT. CDR3 length equals 16 residues. CDR3 sequence: CASSYSGAGMNTEAFF.

The chain's CDR3 is CASSRDSRLEQYF. The V call is TRBV7-9, the J call TRBJ2-7; the TCRdb call, TRBD1, lacks DNA for checking. Germline CDR1 is SEHNR and CDR2 is FQNEAQ (reference sequence). CDR3 size: 13 residues.

V gene TRBV2 combines with J gene TRBJ2-1. The CDR3 is 16 residues long. Germline CDR1 reads SNHLY; CDR2 reads FYNNEI. This chain's CDR3 is CASSEIGVSSYNEQFF.

The V call is TRBV6-6, the J call TRBJ1-1. CDR3 length equals 15 residues. CDR1 MNHNY and CDR2 SVGAGI come from the germline V gene (reference sequence). CDR3 region: CASSYSLAANTEAFF.

The chain has TRBV2 and TRBJ2-2. Germline CDR1 reads SNHLY; CDR2 reads FYNNEI. The CDR3 is 15 residues long. This CDR3 reads CASISVGTNTGELFF.

In terms of frequency, this clonotype is medium-sized. This rearrangement joins TRBV5-1 to TRBJ2-2; TCRdb names TRBD1, which stays unverified in the absence of DNA. From germline, CDR1 is SGHRS and CDR2 YFSETQ. The CDR3 consists of 15 residues. The CDR3 protein is CASSLGDSNTGELFF.

The chain employs TRBV2 and TRBJ2-1. The CDR3 totals 13 residues. Germline-derived CDR1 and CDR2 are SNHLY and FYNNEI. CDR3 in amino acids: CASTGDSYNEQFF.

This clonotype is identified as medium-sized from frequency. The V gene is TRBV29-1, the J gene TRBJ1-2; the D gene TCRdb calls, TRBD1, cannot be checked with no DNA. CDR3 length: 13 residues. The germline V gene has CDR1 SQVTM and CDR2 ANQGSEA. The CDR3 spells CSIPTGTNYGYTF.

The V and J genes are TRBV20-1 and TRBJ2-1. The CDR3 has 15 amino acids. The V gene's germline CDR1 is DFQATT and CDR2 SNEGSKA (reference sequence). The CDR3 here is CSAKSGGTSYNEQFF.

By frequency, this clonotype registers medium-sized. The chain employs TRBV27 and TRBJ2-7; the D call of TRBD1 rests on TCRdb alone, since no DNA is present to check it. This CDR3 contains 13 residues. Looked up from germline, CDR1 is MNHEY and CDR2 is SMNVEV (reference sequence). This chain's CDR3 is CASSLWGNYEQYF.

The chain couples TRBV6-5 to TRBJ2-1; TCRdb outputs TRBD2, but without DNA this stays unchecked. CDR1 MNHEY and CDR2 SVGAGI come from the germline V gene. This CDR3 region has 14 residues. The CDR3 region is CASTGTSGSSEQFF.

By frequency, this clonotype registers medium-sized (0.01 to 0.1%). The chain joins TRBV18 to TRBJ1-1. Germline lookup yields CDR1 KGHSH and CDR2 LQKENI. The CDR3 runs to 18 residues. Here the CDR3 reads CASSPGDSGPQMNTEAFF.

The chain links TRBV5-6 to TRBJ2-3; TCRdb returns TRBD2, unconfirmable since there is no DNA. Germline CDR1 reads SGHDT; CDR2 reads YYEEEE. This CDR3 has 16 residues. The CDR3 spells CASSALTSGPTYTQYF.

The chain links TRBV29-1 to TRBJ2-1; TCRdb names TRBD2, which stays unverified in the absence of DNA. This CDR3 is 14 amino acids long. Per germline, CDR1 SQVTM and CDR2 ANQGSEA. The CDR3: CSVERGLAIAEQFF.

The gene calls are TRBV7-2 and TRBJ2-5. Germline-derived CDR1 and CDR2 are SGHTA and FQGNSA. The CDR3 totals 16 residues. The CDR3 reads CASSHRLDPLEETQYF. The whole variable domain, remainder taken from reference TRBV7-2 and TRBJ2-5, is GAGVSQSPSNKVTEKGKDVELRCDPISGHTALYWYRQSLGQGLEFLIYFQGNSAPDKSGLPSDRFSAERTGGSVSTLTIQRTQQEDSAVYLCASSHRLDPLEETQYFGPGTRLLVL.

V usage is TRBV2 and J usage is TRBJ2-5; TCRdb's assignment of TRBD1 cannot be checked, as there is no DNA. The CDR3 is 15 amino acids. Germline V gene sequence: CDR1 SNHLY, CDR2 FYNNEI. CDR3 region: CASSEALPFGETQYF.

Measured by frequency, this clonotype is medium-sized. V is TRBV5-1 and J is TRBJ2-3. From germline, CDR1 is SGHRS and CDR2 YFSETQ. The CDR3 has 16 amino acids. CDR3 region: CASSLAVGTITDTQYF. Full variable domain (missing parts from reference TRBV5-1 and TRBJ2-3): KAGVTQTPRYLIKTRGQQVTLSCSPISGHRSVSWYQQTPGQGLQFLFEYFSETQRNKGNFPGRFSGRQFSNSRSEMNVSTLELGDSALYLCASSLAVGTITDTQYFGPGTRLTVL.

Considering frequency, this clonotype is medium-sized. V and J are TRBV18 and TRBJ2-7; TCRdb lists TRBD1, though no DNA is available to test this call. This CDR3 has 15 residues. CDR1 is KGHSH, CDR2 LQKENI, per germline. The CDR3 spells CASSPDGAGGNEQYF.

The chain links TRBV11-2 to TRBJ1-2. CDR3 length: 12 residues. The V gene's germline CDR1 is SGHAT and CDR2 FQNNGV. The chain's CDR3 is CASSLLGDGYTF.

V is TRBV10-2 and J is TRBJ2-5; the TRBD1 assignment by TCRdb is unverifiable without DNA. This CDR3 region has 13 residues. Germline values: CDR1 WSHSY, CDR2 SAAADI. Here the CDR3 reads CASVDRAGETQYF.

This clonotype is deemed medium-sized by its frequency. V and J are TRBV12-5 and TRBJ2-5; TCRdb returns TRBD1, unconfirmable since there is no DNA. The CDR3 spans 14 residues. Germline lookup yields CDR1 LGHNT and CDR2 FRNRAP. CDR3 sequence reads: CASRPPGGLETQYF.

Considering frequency, this clonotype is medium-sized. This chain connects TRBV12-3 or TRBV12-4 to TRBJ2-3; TCRdb's D gene call, TRBD1, goes unchecked for lack of DNA. This CDR3 is built from 15 residues. The CDR3 loop reads CASSVTGGHTDTQYF.

This chain uses TRBV12-3 or TRBV12-4 with TRBJ2-1. CDR3 size: 15 residues. CDR3 loop: CASSLEASGYNEQFF.

The rearrangement links TRBV3-1 to TRBJ1-1; the TCRdb call, TRBD1, lacks DNA for checking. This CDR3 has 14 amino acids. The V gene's germline CDR1 is LGHDT and CDR2 YNNKEL (reference sequence). The CDR3 reads CASSLRPGTSEAFF.

CDR3 loop: CASSQDLNGYGYTF. The chain couples TRBV3-1 to TRBJ1-2. Germline CDR1 is LGHDT and CDR2 is YNNKEL (reference sequence). CDR3 length: 14 amino acids.

This chain joins TRBV7-3 and TRBJ2-1; the TRBD1 assignment by TCRdb is unverifiable without DNA. The CDR3 is made up of 14 amino acids. The germline CDR1 and CDR2 sequences are SGHTA and FQGTGA. This CDR3 is CASSPGGGYNEQFF.

The chain recombines TRBV5-1 with TRBJ2-7; checking the TCRdb D call of TRBD1 is not possible without DNA. CDR1 and CDR2 from the germline V gene are SGHRS and YFSETQ. The CDR3 loop spans 13 amino acids. The CDR3 protein is CASSITGGYEQYF.

According to its frequency, this clonotype is medium-sized. V is TRBV29-1 and J is TRBJ2-5; lacking DNA, the TRBD2 call made by TCRdb goes unchecked. This CDR3 is built from 15 residues. Germline-derived CDR1 and CDR2 are SQVTM and ANQGSEA. The CDR3 region is CSVEAPGTTAETQYF.